The sample holds one count of the clone carrying this TCR beta chain. This record belongs to a study of blood T cell repertoires in COVID-19. For the study at large: The United States, Italy and Spain provided the acute and convalescent COVID-19 samples.

Method: immunoSEQ multiplex PCR; TCRdb's copy keeps in-frame clones and lacks some. Seen here are about 340,000 clones, roughly 90% observed once, and the top ten hold approximately 17%. The receptor was derived from a woman younger than 45 who had recovered from COVID-19. Sequences were obtained from PBMCs or T cells enriched from blood (not recorded which).

The CDR3 nucleotides read TGTGCCAGCAGCAGACAGTACATGAACACTGAAGCTTTCTTT. As protein: CASSRQYMNTEAFF. The chain recombines TRBV6-5 with TRBJ1-1, with D possibly matching TRBD1 (5 bases). V was shortened by 6 bases and J by 0 bases, with 11 bases between the two germline ends. CDR3 length: 14 amino acids. Germline lookup yields CDR1 MNHEY and CDR2 SVGAGI.